This T cell receptor (beta chain) is from a study of blood T cell repertoires in COVID-19. Study-level background: The cDNA or gDNA used as material had been derived from T cells, B-cell-depleted T cells, or PBMCs.

The V gene lost 5 bases and the J gene lost 10 bases, with 17 bases spanning the gap. The CDR3 has 13 amino acids. The germline CDR1 and CDR2 sequences are MNHEY and SVGAGI. The protocol was immunoSEQ multiplex PCR, while the TCRdb copy is restricted to in-frame clones and leaves out a portion. The sample includes some 140,000 clones, roughly 85% of them seen just once. This sequence originates from a man aged 55 to 69 with acute or convalescent COVID-19. The sequencing sample was made of peripheral blood. J is TRBJ1-1 and V is TRBV6-5; a weak D match, TRBD1 (5 bases). The CDR3: CASSPDRFSGAFF. CDR3 bases: TGTGCCAGCAGTCCCGACAGATTTTCGGGAGCTTTCTTT.